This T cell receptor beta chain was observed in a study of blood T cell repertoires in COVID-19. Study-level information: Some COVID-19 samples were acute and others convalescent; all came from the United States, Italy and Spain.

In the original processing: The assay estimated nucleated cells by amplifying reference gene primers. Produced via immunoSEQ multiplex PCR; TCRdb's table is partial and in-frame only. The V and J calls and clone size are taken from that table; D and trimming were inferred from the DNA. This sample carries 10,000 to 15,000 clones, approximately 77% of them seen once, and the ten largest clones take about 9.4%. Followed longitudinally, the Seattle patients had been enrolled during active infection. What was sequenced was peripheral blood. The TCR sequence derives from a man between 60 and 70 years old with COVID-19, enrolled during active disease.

The CDR3 reads CASVEAYGNTIYF. CDR3 nucleotides: TGTGCCAGCGTAGAGGCCTATGGAAACACCATATATTTT. This chain connects TRBV5-8 to TRBJ1-3; D is uncertain. The CDR3 loop spans 13 amino acids. Germline-derived CDR1 and CDR2 are SGHTS and YDEGEE. V lost 7 bases and J 3 bases, leaving 11 bases between the germline ends.